This TCR beta chain was profiled in a study of control samples from healthy donors and cancer patients (dated by TCRdb to 2020 to 2022). Regarding this clone: Its antigen remains unidentified. Per-base qualities were not stored, and no clone one base away is much larger.

V loses 4 bases of germline sequence and J loses 1 base, and the interval between the two ends is 20 bases. The CDR3, cysteine through phenylalanine, is 17 amino acids long. The only DNA kept is the CDR3, 51 bases in frame from the first base. Via the germline V gene, CDR1 is SGHRS and CDR2 YFSETQ. Library construction relied on the immunoSEQ multiplex PCR assay. The table was pulled from immuneACCESS by TCRdb, which kept in-frame rearrangements only. Such tables lose some clones; where checked, under half of the loss comes from unresolved V genes, and the rest has no known cause. In all, the sample holds approximately 90,000 clones, and 85% of those were seen once. The ten most abundant clones make up roughly 18% of the sample.

The source of this sequence is a man aged 25-45 years in good health. The chain is assembled from TRBV5-1 and TRBJ1-1; TRBD1 is a weak D gene call, 5 bases matching. The material sequenced was blood. The nucleotides read TGCGCCAGCAGCCGAATCCAACCCGGGACCGAGAACACTGAAGCTTTCTTT. This sequence encodes CASSRIQPGTENTEAFF. Full variable domain (CDR3 extended with the reference TRBV5-1 and TRBJ1-1 proteins): KAGVTQTPRYLIKTRGQQVTLSCSPISGHRSVSWYQQTPGQGLQFLFEYFSETQRNKGNFPGRFSGRQFSNSRSEMNVSTLELGDSALYLCASSRIQPGTENTEAFFGQGTRLTVV.